The T cell receptor beta chain under discussion was sequenced for a study of T cell responses to AZD1222 COVID-19 vaccine. This clone was observed a single time. CDR1 SEHNR and CDR2 FQNEAQ come from the germline V gene (reference sequence). This CDR3 is 15 amino acids long. V was clipped by 3 bases and J by 4 bases, with 13 bases between them. Measured with immunoSEQ multiplex PCR; TCRdb has only the in-frame clones, and not every one. The sample carries fewer than 150,000 clones, more than 70% recorded once. The chain employs TRBV7-9 and TRBJ2-1; a weak D match, TRBD2 (5 bases). The TCR comes from an adult who received the AZD1222 COVID-19 vaccine. Sequences were derived from peripheral blood, sampled 28 days after the second AZD1222 dose. CDR3 region: CASSLGDGDYNEQFF. The CDR3 DNA follows: TGTGCCAGCAGCTTGGGAGACGGCGATTACAATGAGCAGTTCTTC.